This TCR beta chain was captured by sequencing in a study of ipilimumab plus nivolumab after autologous stem cell transplantation. For the study at large: The DLBCL cohort had primary refractory and relapsed disease, with 18-month progression-free survival of about 82% and 31%. Study-wide points: Per the authors, repertoire, Treg and microbiota data justify further study.

A single count supports this clone. Its antigen is unidentified. Patients got ipilimumab 1 mg/kg beginning 14 to 28 days post-transplant. Dosing: nivolumab 3 mg/kg IV, weeks 1, 4, 7, 10, then every two weeks to week 26. This CDR3 has 16 residues. With V trimmed by 1 base and J by 5 bases, 8 bases remained unmatched. Germline assignment: CDR1 LGHNA and CDR2 YNFKEQ. TCRdb keeps only in-frame clones here, not all; method: immunoSEQ multiplex PCR. The table includes approximately 15,000 clones, about 77% detected once. This material consisted of PBMCs, taken in a trial of ipilimumab plus nivolumab as post-transplant consolidation. This clonotype was sampled from a male donor with diffuse large B-cell lymphoma. The rearrangement links TRBV4-2 to TRBJ2-3, with 8 bases identical to TRBD2. The CDR3 protein is CASSQAYGGAGDTQYF. The CDR3 DNA reads TGTGCCAGCAGCCAAGCTTACGGGGGGGCCGGAGATACGCAGTATTTT.